The 5 T cell receptor beta chains presented below share a single source sample, sequenced in a study of T cell responses to AZD1222 COVID-19 vaccine. Libraries were prepared by immunoSEQ multiplex PCR; TCRdb keeps only in-frame clonotypes and omits some of them. The table shows under 150,000 clones, with more than 85% occurring only once. Sequences were derived from peripheral blood, sampled on day 0 of AZD1222 vaccination. The source of these receptors is an adult in good health.

This chain links TRBV9 with TRBJ2-4, with 7 bases lining up with TRBD1. The CDR3 contains 19 residues. CDR1 is SGDLS and CDR2 is YYNGEE in the germline V gene. J was trimmed by 1 base and V by 0 bases; bases with no gene match: 13. CDR3 nucleotides: TGTGCCAGCAGCGTAGATTTGGGACAGCTCCCTGGGGCCAAAAACATTCAGTACTTC. Translating gives CASSVDLGQLPGAKNIQYF. The whole variable domain, remainder taken from reference TRBV9 and TRBJ2-4, is DSGVTQTPKHLITATGQRVTLRCSPRSGDLSVYWYQQSLDQGLQFLIQYYNGEERAKGNILERFSAQQFPDLHSELNLSSLELGDSALYFCASSVDLGQLPGAKNIQYFGAGTRLSVL.

This chain links TRBV6-2 or TRBV6-3 with TRBJ2-7; 7 nucleotides agree with TRBD2. From germline, CDR1 is MNHEY and CDR2 SVGEGT. V shed 2 bases, J shed 6 bases, and the junction held 10 bases outside the gene matches. The CDR3 length is 15 residues. The CDR3 coding sequence is TGTGCCAGCAGTTACCCTGCGGGAGCGCATATCGAGCAGTACTTC. This translates into CASSYPAGAHIEQYF.

This clone showed up just once. The chain is built from TRBV12-3 or TRBV12-4 and TRBJ2-7, with D uncertain. The ends were cut back, 3 bases at V and 0 bases at J, with 6 bases in the middle. The CDR3 is 13 amino acids. The CDR3 is CASSFRSSYEQYF. CDR3 nucleotides: TGTGCCAGCAGTTTCCGGAGCTCCTACGAGCAGTACTTC.

J is TRBJ2-7 and V is TRBV24-1, with D unclear. V gave up 0 bases and J gave up 3 bases, with 14 bases separating them. The CDR3 runs 16 residues. Looked up from germline, CDR1 is KGHDR and CDR2 is SFDVKD. The CDR3 bases are TGTGCCACCAGTGATTTGCTACACCAGCCCGACTACGAGCAGTACTTC. It codes for CATSDLLHQPDYEQYF.

The chain uses TRBV19 and TRBJ1-3; D gene ambiguous. V gave up 5 bases and J gave up 1 base, with 12 bases separating them. Germline lookup yields CDR1 LNHDA and CDR2 SQIVND (reference sequence). The length of the CDR3 is 15 residues. CDR3 sequence: CASSLLAGSGNTIYF. The CDR3 coding sequence is TGTGCCAGTAGTCTGTTGGCGGGGTCTGGAAACACCATATATTTT.